One T cell receptor beta chain is described in this entry. Its antigen is not identified. The germline V gene has CDR1 GTSNPN and CDR2 SVGIG (reference sequence). The CDR3 has 13 residues. Trimming left V 1 base short and J 6 bases short, with 10 bases between. Primers: 52 TRBV forward and 13 TRBJ reverse. Data came from immunoSEQ multiplex PCR; TCRdb stores just in-frame clones and leaves some out. Among 30,000 to 40,000 clones listed, more than 85% were seen once. The data belong to a study of regulatory T cells. General observations from the study: Hydrophobic residues at CDR3 positions 6 and 7 were enriched in conventional CD4+ T cells of CD3G-deficient patients. In patients, unique TRB V-J pairs were restricted and V/J usage skewed, especially in Tregs.

A couple of CD3G-deficient patients had more severe autoimmunity; all had some. At testing, patients were 2 to 39 years old, with reduced naive and increased memory T-cell proportions. Regulatory (CD25-high CD127-low) and conventional (CD25-low CD127-high) CD4+ T cells were sorted separately. The receptor comes from a child between 2 and 9 years old with CD3G deficiency. The source material was conventional CD4+ T cells sorted from blood. The V and J genes are TRBV30 and TRBJ2-1; maybe TRBD2 (5 bases). The CDR3 spells CAWSETRLNEQFF. As DNA, the CDR3 is TGTGCCTGGAGTGAAACTAGGCTCAATGAGCAGTTCTTC.